The rows below give T cell receptor beta chains drawn from one sample of a study of T cells in Graves' hyperthyroidism and ophthalmopathy. MiXCR was run by TCRdb on the multiplex PCR reads, yielding one entry per CDR3 protein. The sample holds a few hundred thousand distinct CDR3 sequences, roughly 19% seen once. The material sequenced was blood. These receptor sequences come from a man in his forties or fifties with Graves' ophthalmopathy. The CDR3 runs from the conserved cysteine through the conserved F or W. A D gene is named only where the DNA matches it firmly. Clone sizes are given selectively: once, few, many, or a class where the clone is expanded.

cdr3_aa cdr3_nt d_call j_call clone_size v_call
CASSYVGELFF TGTGCCAGCAGTTATGTCGGGGAGCTGTTTTTT - TRBJ2-2 - TRBV6-5
CASSWGVGGEGSPLHF TGCGCCAGCAGCTGGGGGGTCGGGGGCGAAGGCTCACCCCTCCACTTT - TRBJ1-6 few TRBV5-1
CASSPILGQDTDTQYF TGTGCCAGCAGCCCCATCCTCGGACAGGACACAGATACGCAGTATTTT TRBD1 TRBJ2-3 many TRBV3-1
CASSPGGLAGNTGELFF TGCGCCAGCAGCCCTGGAGGACTAGCGGGAAACACCGGGGAGCTGTTTTTT TRBD2 TRBJ2-2 many TRBV5-1
CASSLVARRALSTDTQYF TGCGCCAGCAGCTTGGTGGCGAGGAGGGCCCTGTCCACAGATACGCAGTATTTT - TRBJ2-3 few TRBV5-1
CSARSERPPYEQYF TGCAGTGCTAGGTCCGAGCGACCGCCGTACGAGCAGTACTTC - TRBJ2-7 many TRBV20-1
CASSSREGFPYGYTF TGTGCCAGCAGCTCAAGGGAGGGCTTTCCCTATGGCTACACCTTC - TRBJ1-2 once TRBV5-5
CASSVAPGENNEQFF TGTGCCAGCAGCGTAGCCCCAGGGGAAAACAATGAGCAGTTCTTC - TRBJ2-1 few TRBV9
CASSWGLAKPYF TGTGCCAGCAGTTGGGGACTAGCTAAACCCTACTTC TRBD2 TRBJ2-5 many TRBV28
CASSPRYGTQSSYNEQFF TGTGCCAGCAGCCCCCGCTACGGGACGCAGAGCTCCTACAATGAGCAGTTCTTC - TRBJ2-1 many TRBV9
CASSFQMNTEAFF TGTGCCAGCAGCTTCCAAATGAACACTGAAGCTTTCTTT - TRBJ1-1 many TRBV7-3
CASSRRGTGNTIYF TGTGCCAGCAGCCGAAGGGGGACAGGAAACACCATATATTTT - TRBJ1-3 few TRBV7-9
CASSLALGSGTDTQYF TGTGCCAGCAGCTTGGCCCTAGGGTCGGGCACAGATACGCAGTATTTT - TRBJ2-3 many TRBV5-6
CSARVPQGGTGELFF TGCAGTGCTAGAGTACCACAGGGGGGGACCGGGGAGCTGTTTTTT - TRBJ2-2 - TRBV20-1
CASSPPSQDTLQYF TGCGCCAGCAGCCCCCCGTCACAGGATACGTTGCAGTACTTC - TRBJ2-7 - TRBV5-1
CASSLGSGGTYEQYF TGCGCCAGCAGCTTGGGGTCGGGAGGGACCTACGAGCAGTACTTC TRBD2 TRBJ2-7 many TRBV5-1
CASSLGQTNLNTEAFF TGCGCCAGCAGCTTGGGACAGACAAATCTGAACACTGAAGCTTTCTTT - TRBJ1-1 few TRBV5-1
CASSLLGALQGAINEQYF TGCGCCAGCAGCCTGCTTGGTGCCCTTCAGGGGGCGATCAACGAGCAGTACTTC TRBD1 TRBJ2-7 many TRBV5-1
CATSFRGLYGYTF TGTGCCACCTCCTTCCGCGGCTTATATGGCTACACCTTC - TRBJ1-2 few TRBV27
CASSDGGNTQYF TGTGCCAGCAGCGATGGGGGAAATACGCAGTATTTT - TRBJ2-3 - TRBV5-6
CASSDSGRLEQYF TGTGCCAGCAGTGATAGCGGGAGACTCGAGCAGTACTTC TRBD2 TRBJ2-7 few TRBV6-1
CASSFGQGLTNEQFF TGTGCCAGCAGTTTTGGACAGGGTCTGACCAATGAGCAGTTCTTC TRBD1 TRBJ2-1 - TRBV27
CSARPGLAGVYEQYF TGCAGTGCTAGACCCGGACTAGCGGGAGTCTACGAGCAGTACTTC TRBD2 TRBJ2-7 many TRBV20-1
CASSPPLDKGKGTGELFF TGTGCCAGCAGCCCTCCCCTTGACAAGGGGAAGGGCACCGGGGAGCTGTTTTTT - TRBJ2-2 many TRBV11-3
CASSPTGISGANVLTF TGTGCCAGCAGTCCAACAGGGATTTCTGGGGCCAACGTCCTGACTTTC - TRBJ2-6 many TRBV6-2/TRBV6-3
CSARPDSGGSPLHF TGCAGTGCTAGACCCGATAGCGGGGGGTCACCCCTCCACTTT - TRBJ1-6 - TRBV20-1
CASTPSSGFTDTQYF TGTGCCAGCACCCCCAGTAGCGGGTTCACAGATACGCAGTATTTT TRBD2 TRBJ2-3 many TRBV7-8
CATSRGVSGSGETQYF TGTGCCACCAGCAGAGGAGTCAGCGGGAGTGGAGAGACCCAGTACTTC TRBD2 TRBJ2-5 - TRBV15
CASSPLGLAGARDTQYF TGTGCCAGCAGTCCGCTCGGACTAGCGGGAGCAAGAGATACGCAGTATTTT TRBD2 TRBJ2-3 many TRBV27
CASRPSGRAEAFF TGTGCCAGCAGACCTTCGGGGCGGGCTGAAGCTTTCTTT - TRBJ1-1 few TRBV6-1
CASGTSQGSTTGELFF TGTGCTAGTGGTACCTCACAGGGGTCTACGACCGGGGAGCTGTTTTTT TRBD1 TRBJ2-2 - TRBV12-5
CASSLGTGWQFF TGTGCCAGCAGCTTGGGGACAGGGTGGCAGTTCTTC TRBD1 TRBJ2-1 - TRBV5-8
CSASPGLAGATDTQYF TGCAGTGCGAGCCCGGGACTAGCGGGAGCCACAGATACGCAGTATTTT TRBD2 TRBJ2-3 - TRBV20-1
CASSFEAFF TGTGCCAGCAGCTTTGAAGCTTTCTTT - TRBJ1-1 many TRBV7-8
CATAGSQETQYF TGTGCCACGGCGGGATCCCAAGAGACCCAGTACTTC - TRBJ2-5 few TRBV6-1
CASSYPGSQKTQYF TGTGCCAGCAGTTATCCGGGTTCACAAAAGACCCAGTACTTC - TRBJ2-5 few TRBV6-2/TRBV6-3
CASSVYTGTSGSNEQFF TGCGCCAGCAGCGTATACACCGGGACTAGCGGGAGCAATGAGCAGTTCTTC TRBD2 TRBJ2-1 - TRBV5-1
CASSQWGDSGRAYEQYF TGTGCCAGCAGCCAGTGGGGGGACAGTGGAAGGGCCTACGAGCAGTACTTC - TRBJ2-7 - TRBV3-1
CASSPIVGGELFF TGTGCCAGCAGCCCGATCGTGGGCGGGGAGCTGTTTTTT - TRBJ2-2 - TRBV7-3
CASSGDRAGHYGYTF TGTGCCAGCAGTGGCGACCGGGCAGGGCACTATGGCTACACCTTC - TRBJ1-2 - TRBV6-1
CASSPMDRVGNTIYF TGTGCCAGCAGCCCTATGGACAGGGTCGGAAACACCATATATTTT TRBD1 TRBJ1-3 few TRBV11-2
CASATGNRNEQYF TGTGCCAGCGCCACAGGGAATAGGAACGAGCAGTACTTC - TRBJ2-7 - TRBV13
CASTRDRGMPRGYTF TGTGCCAGCACCCGGGACAGGGGTATGCCCCGGGGCTACACCTTC TRBD1 TRBJ1-2 few TRBV2
CASSPGLAGFLEQFF TGTGCCAGCAGCCCGGGACTAGCGGGATTTCTTGAGCAGTTCTTC TRBD2 TRBJ2-1 - TRBV6-1
CASQPLDNEQFF TGTGCCAGCCAACCCCTCGACAATGAGCAGTTCTTC - TRBJ2-1 many TRBV2
CASRSPGTVRAAQYF TGTGCCAGCAGATCCCCCGGGACAGTCCGCGCCGCGCAGTACTTC TRBD1 TRBJ2-7 many TRBV7-2
CASTAWGESTDTQYF TGTGCCAGCACGGCCTGGGGGGAGAGCACAGATACGCAGTATTTT - TRBJ2-3 many TRBV12-3/TRBV12-4
CASSASTGELFF TGTGCCAGCAGTGCCTCCACCGGGGAGCTGTTTTTT - TRBJ2-2 many TRBV12-3/TRBV12-4
CSAPNPSSGTRSYEQYF TGCAGTGCTCCAAACCCCTCTAGCGGGACTAGGTCCTACGAGCAGTACTTC TRBD2 TRBJ2-7 - TRBV20-1
CASSSWTSGANRQFF TGTGCCAGCAGCTCATGGACTAGCGGGGCCAATAGGCAGTTCTTC TRBD2 TRBJ2-1 few TRBV7-2
CASSKQGRAVEAFF TGTGCCAGCAGTAAGCAGGGAAGGGCCGTGGAAGCTTTCTTT - TRBJ1-1 - TRBV6-1
CSARGPNNQPQHF TGCAGTGCTAGGGGGCCCAATAATCAGCCCCAGCATTTT - TRBJ1-5 many TRBV20-1
CASSPRDTFSGNTIYF TGTGCCAGCAGCCCACGGGACACCTTCTCTGGAAACACCATATATTTT - TRBJ1-3 - TRBV7-2
CASSDSETGGISGANVLTF TGTGCCAGCAGTGACTCGGAGACAGGGGGGATCTCTGGGGCCAACGTCCTGACTTTC TRBD1 TRBJ2-6 - TRBV6-4
CASSTLRGYTF TGTGCCAGCAGCACCCTCCGTGGCTACACCTTC - TRBJ1-2 - TRBV7-9